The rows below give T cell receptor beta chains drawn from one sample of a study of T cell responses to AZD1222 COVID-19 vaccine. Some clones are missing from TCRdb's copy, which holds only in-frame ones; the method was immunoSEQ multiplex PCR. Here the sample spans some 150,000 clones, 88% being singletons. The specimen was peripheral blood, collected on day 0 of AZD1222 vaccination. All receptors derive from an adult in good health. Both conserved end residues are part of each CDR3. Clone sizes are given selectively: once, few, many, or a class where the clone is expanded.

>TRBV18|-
CASSAGGVRTEAFF
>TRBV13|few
CASSFRQGFVVDSPLHF
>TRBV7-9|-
CASSLGQAGWEQYF
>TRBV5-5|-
CASSLEGTGVETQYF
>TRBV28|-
CASSVAGGLWGPDTQYF
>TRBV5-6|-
CASSLQGGNQPQHF
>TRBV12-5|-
CASGLDGILDSNQPQHF
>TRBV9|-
CASSVEAGGPTDTQYF
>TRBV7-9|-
CASSQHRVYNEQFF
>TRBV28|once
CASISGGEDYNSPLHF
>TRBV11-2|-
CASSRGLANTGELFF
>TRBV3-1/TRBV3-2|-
CASSRGVVEKLFF
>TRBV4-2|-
CASSSLGQGEETQYF
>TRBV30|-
CAWIGRGGARGYTF
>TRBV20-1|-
CSVSASDTDTQYF
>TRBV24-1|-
CATPGQGPNYGYTF
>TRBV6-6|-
CASNLNTGELFF
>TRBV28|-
CASDETGKDYNEQFF
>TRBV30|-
CAWSLSGGLDEQYF
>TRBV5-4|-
CASSFGTTSTDTQYF
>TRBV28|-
CASRPTQQGDYGYTF
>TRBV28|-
CASWSGEQPQHF
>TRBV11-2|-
CASSQPLSTIYF
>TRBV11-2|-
CASSLASGGTDTQYF
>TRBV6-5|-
CASSHGQGDYGYTF
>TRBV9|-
CASSVSPAPAGGGSPLHF
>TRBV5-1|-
CASSFTRDLGDEQFF
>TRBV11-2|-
CASSPQTSLLGNEQFF
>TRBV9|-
CASSVVAGANGQLFF
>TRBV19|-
CASSMTSSNYGYTF
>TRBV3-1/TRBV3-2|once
CASSQVRLAGGEQYF
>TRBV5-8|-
CASSPRAGAYEQYF
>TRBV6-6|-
CASRTHSGNTIYF
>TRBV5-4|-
CASSSPQGKNFSYTF
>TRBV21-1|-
CATIPGGALTGELFF
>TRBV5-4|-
CASSFGLAGAYEQYF
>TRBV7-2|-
CASSSQGLKTEAFF
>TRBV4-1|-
CASSQIAWGSNQPQHF
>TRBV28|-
CASSLPVSSNQPQHF
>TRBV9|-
CASSERRKPGQANTGELFF